This T cell receptor (beta chain) was recovered during a study of CD8+CD57+ T cells in acquired aplastic anemia. CDR1 and CDR2 (germline): WSHSY, SAAADI. V dropped 0 bases and J dropped 5 bases, with 10 bases sitting between them. The CDR3 is 14 residues long. The study profiled TCR beta VDJ and CDR3 using genomic DNA as template. One entry per CDR3 protein, called by TCRdb with MiXCR from the reads. The sample lists 35,000 to 45,000 distinct CDR3 sequences; around 67% were seen once. V is TRBV10-2 and J is TRBJ1-2, with a tentative D call TRBD1 (6 bases). Material: sorted CD4+, CD8+, or CD8+CD57+ T cells (not recorded which) from PBMCs. The origin of this receptor is a human donor in good health, serving as a control. This CDR3 is CASSESTGIYGYTF. In nucleotides, the CDR3 is TGCGCCAGCAGTGAGTCTACAGGGATTTATGGCTACACCTTC.